This T cell receptor beta chain was recorded in a study of blood T cell repertoires in COVID-19. The wider study: Donors in the United States, Italy and Spain gave samples during acute or convalescent COVID-19.

Original analysis: Counts of nucleated cells, estimated from reference gene primer amplification, were obtained. Sequencing was performed with immunoSEQ multiplex PCR; in TCRdb, only in-frame clones are kept and a portion is missing. The D gene and trimming were derived from the DNA, and the V and J assignments and clone size from that table. This table has over 85,000 clones, around 89% appearing once. In germline, CDR1 is LGHDT, CDR2 YNNKEL (reference sequence). The CDR3 is 15 amino acids. V lost 2 bases and J 8 bases, leaving 16 bases between the germline ends. The specimen was peripheral blood. The TCR sequence derives from a woman aged 45-65 years with acute or convalescent COVID-19. The chain recombines TRBV3-1 (or the pseudogene TRBV3-2) with TRBJ2-1, with D tentatively TRBD1 (6 bases). The DNA of the CDR3 is TGTGCCAGCAGCCAAACAGGGACCACGTATGATGAGCAGTTCTTC. Translating it yields CASSQTGTTYDEQFF.